This TCR beta chain was sequenced in a study of blood T cell repertoires in COVID-19. Recruitment covered over 20 US areas and drew participants whose ages spanned about 18 to 100 years. Cohorts were assigned according to the clinical history that participants reported. About this clone: Other DNA sequences of this sample code for an identical CDR3.

Assay: immunoSEQ multiplex PCR; the TCRdb copy retains only in-frame clones and omits some. The data contain hundreds of thousands of clones, 85% to 90% of them singletons. The CDR3 has 14 residues. Germline V gene data show CDR1 as KGHSH and CDR2 as LQKENI. V lost 3 bases and J lost 4; bases outside the gene matches: 2. This TCR derives from a man under 40 who had recovered from COVID-19. V and J are TRBV18 and TRBJ2-2; 7 bases fit TRBD1. Sequenced input: PBMCs or T cells enriched from blood (not recorded which). CDR3 loop: CASSPTGLTGELFF. The CDR3 region has the DNA TGTGCCAGCTCACCGACAGGGCTCACCGGGGAGCTGTTTTTT. The variable domain in full, with the rest retrieved from reference TRBV18 and TRBJ2-2, is NAGVMQNPRHLVRRRGQEARLRCSPMKGHSHVYWYRQLPEEGLKFMVYLQKENIIDESGMPKERFSAEFPKEGPSILRIQQVVRGDSAAYFCASSPTGLTGELFFGEGSRLTVL.